This TCR beta chain was recovered during a study of CD8+CD57+ T cells in acquired aplastic anemia. Genomic DNA served as template for TCR beta VDJ and CDR3 profiling. Via MiXCR, TCRdb re-called the reads, giving one row per CDR3 protein. The data show 90,000 to 130,000 distinct CDR3 sequences, 51% seen once. The CDR3 runs 13 residues. Per germline, CDR1 SGHDT and CDR2 YYEEEE. V shed 10 bases and J 4 bases; nucleotides not matched to a gene: 10. The chain links TRBV5-6 to TRBJ1-1, with TRBD1 matching 7 bases. The sequenced sample consisted of sorted CD4+, CD8+, or CD8+CD57+ T cells (not recorded which) from PBMCs. This sequence was found in a human donor in good health, serving as a control. The CDR3 spells CAGTEDRVTEAFF. The CDR3 DNA sequence: TGTGCCGGCACCGAAGACAGGGTCACTGAAGCTTTCTTT. The full variable domain, its missing parts supplied by reference TRBV5-6 and TRBJ1-1, is DAGVTQSPTHLIKTRGQQVTLRCSPKSGHDTVSWYQQALGQGPQFIFQYYEEEERQRGNFPDRFSGHQFPNYSSELNVNALLLGDSALYLCAGTEDRVTEAFFGQGTRLTVV.